This TCR beta chain was sequenced for a study of cytomegalovirus exposure and HLA in healthy donors. In the PCR, 60 Vbeta and 13 Jbeta primers were used. Authors' methods: It was a later analysis that counted about 80 million unique TCR beta chains, of which around 11 million were shared. This table comes from immunoSEQ multiplex PCR, and its TCRdb copy is limited to in-frame clones, with some not included. Clonal size and the V and J genes are those of that table, whereas D and trimming came from the DNA. Among about 120,000 clones, around 76% were seen once, and the ten largest hold under 15%. This receptor was identified in a man under 40 in good health and CMV-seropositive. The sequencing input was PBMCs.

The CDR3 is CAGGVSYNEQFF. CDR3 bases: TGTGCCGGCGGGGTCTCCTACAATGAGCAGTTCTTC. The gene calls are TRBV30 and TRBJ2-1; D may be TRBD2 (6 bases). This CDR3 contains 12 residues. CDR1 and CDR2 from the germline V gene are GTSNPN and SVGIG (reference sequence). Trimming removed 8 bases at V and 0 bases at J, with 8 bases between.